This entry is about one TCR beta chain. The data were taken from a study of blood T cell repertoires in COVID-19. This CDR3 spans 14 amino acids. The germline CDR1 and CDR2 sequences are MNHEY and SVGAGI. The V gene end was trimmed by 7 bases and the J gene end by 4 bases; junction bases not matched to a gene: 9. The method was immunoSEQ multiplex PCR; TCRdb's version includes in-frame clones alone and lacks a portion of them. The profile shows around 94,000 clones, 84% of them singletons. This receptor was taken from a man aged 40-50 years with active or convalescent COVID-19. The material sequenced was peripheral blood. The chain recombines TRBV6-5 with TRBJ1-1; 7 nucleotides align to TRBD1. The DNA of the CDR3 is TGTGCCAGCACCCAATCGACAGGGATCACTGAAGCTTTCTTT. This gives the protein CASTQSTGITEAFF.